This entry lists 20 T cell receptor beta chains sequenced from one sample in a study of cytomegalovirus exposure and HLA in healthy donors. The PCR contained 60 Vbeta and 13 Jbeta primers. Profiled with immunoSEQ multiplex PCR; TCRdb holds only in-frame clones, not every one. The data show more than 200,000 clones, 70% to 80% seen once. Sequencing used PBMCs. The receptors derive from a girl aged 2 to 9 in good health and CMV-seronegative.

The chain has TRBV18 and TRBJ1-3, with D perhaps matching TRBD1 (5 bases). The length of the CDR3 is 18 residues. Between the trimmed V and J ends, which lost 6 bases and 0 bases, there was a span of 21 bases. In germline, CDR1 is KGHSH, CDR2 LQKENI. CDR3 nucleotide sequence: TGTGCCAGCTCTCCGACTCTGGGGGGGAAGAGCTCTGGAAACACCATATATTTT. Translation gives CASSPTLGGKSSGNTIYF. The full variable domain, completed using reference TRBV18 and TRBJ1-3, is NAGVMQNPRHLVRRRGQEARLRCSPMKGHSHVYWYRQLPEEGLKFMVYLQKENIIDESGMPKERFSAEFPKEGPSILRIQQVVRGDSAAYFCASSPTLGGKSSGNTIYFGEGSWLTVV.

This chain links TRBV7-6 with TRBJ1-1, with 8 bases aligning to TRBD1. V dropped 5 bases and J dropped 1; count of bases not matched to a gene: 9. Germline V lookup: CDR1 SGHVS, CDR2 FNYEAQ. The CDR3 is 16 amino acids. The CDR3 is CASSRSPQGANTEAFF. The CDR3 DNA follows: TGTGCCAGCAGCCGGAGTCCTCAGGGGGCGAACACTGAAGCTTTCTTT.

The V call is TRBV2, the J call TRBJ2-3, with D perhaps matching TRBD1 (6 bases). The CDR3 consists of 16 residues. Germline V gives CDR1 SNHLY, CDR2 FYNNEI. V was clipped by 3 bases and J by 5 bases, with 18 bases between them. CDR3 DNA: TGTGCCAGCAGTGACCCCCGACAGGTTTCGGTAGATACGCAGTATTTT. Encoded protein: CASSDPRQVSVDTQYF.

The chain employs TRBV30 and TRBJ2-1; D ambiguous. Germline V gives CDR1 GTSNPN, CDR2 SVGIG (reference sequence). Between the trimmed V and J ends, which lost 0 bases and 5 bases, there was a span of 17 bases. The CDR3 has 16 residues. The CDR3, as DNA: TGTGCCTGGAGTGTAGGCAGGATCTGGGTAAACAATGAGCAGTTCTTC. Its protein is CAWSVGRIWVNNEQFF.

The chain recombines TRBV5-1 with TRBJ2-3, with 7 bases that match TRBD1. The germline V gene encodes CDR1 SGHRS and CDR2 YFSETQ. The CDR3 sequence is 14 residues long. The J segment lost 6 bases and the V segment lost 3 bases, leaving 7 bases of the junction unmatched. CDR3 bases: TGCGCCAGCAGCTCGGGACAGAAAGGGGATACGCAGTATTTT. Translation gives CASSSGQKGDTQYF. Variable domain in full (rest from reference TRBV5-1 and TRBJ2-3): KAGVTQTPRYLIKTRGQQVTLSCSPISGHRSVSWYQQTPGQGLQFLFEYFSETQRNKGNFPGRFSGRQFSNSRSEMNVSTLELGDSALYLCASSSGQKGDTQYFGPGTRLTVL.

The J gene is TRBJ2-7, the V gene TRBV29-1; possibly TRBD1 for D (6 bases). The CDR3 is 17 amino acids. With 7 bases removed from V and 2 bases from J, the gap between germline ends came to 27 bases. Germline V gene data show CDR1 as SQVTM and CDR2 as ANQGSEA. The CDR3 coding sequence is TGCAGCGCCCGAATTACAGGGTTTAGGGCTGGACCCTACGAGCAGTACTTC. Residues: CSARITGFRAGPYEQYF.

This chain's CDR3 is CASSLGQSKLFF. The CDR3 coding sequence is TGTGCCAGCAGCTTGGGACAGTCGAAACTGTTTTTT. The gene calls are TRBV7-9 and TRBJ1-4; 7 bases fit TRBD1. CDR1 SEHNR and CDR2 FQNEAQ come from the germline V gene (reference sequence). The junction had 3 bases not matched to a gene; V was cut back by 3 bases and J by 11 bases. The CDR3 extends over 12 amino acids.

This clone was recorded once. The chain carries TRBV5-4 and TRBJ2-5; tentatively, D is TRBD1 (5 bases). The V gene's germline CDR1 is SGHNT and CDR2 YYREEE (reference sequence). Trimming removed 2 bases from V and 4 bases from J, with 12 bases in between. CDR3 size: 14 residues. The DNA of the CDR3 is TGTGCCAGCAGCTTAAGAGGACAAAGAGAGACCCAGTACTTC. This sequence encodes CASSLRGQRETQYF.

Only a few counts were recorded for this clone. This chain uses TRBV7-9 with TRBJ1-1, with D possibly TRBD1 on 5 matching bases. Trimming took off 5 bases at V and 10 bases at J, with 17 bases between the two ends. Germline assignment: CDR1 SEHNR and CDR2 FQNEAQ (reference sequence). The CDR3 sequence is 13 residues long. The CDR3 region has the DNA TGTGCCAGCAGCCCTTACTCGGGGGTCGGAGCTTTCTTT. This translates into CASSPYSGVGAFF.

The chain uses TRBV15 and TRBJ1-1, with D uncertain. The CDR3 is 12 amino acids. The V and J ends lost 0 bases and 7 bases respectively, with 6 bases between them. From germline, CDR1 is LNHNV and CDR2 YYDKDF (reference sequence). This CDR3 is CATSRDPGEAFF. DNA for the CDR3: TGTGCCACCAGCAGAGATCCCGGTGAAGCTTTCTTT. The full variable domain, its missing parts supplied by reference TRBV15 and TRBJ1-1, is DAMVIQNPRYQVTQFGKPVTLSCSQTLNHNVMYWYQQKSSQAPKLLFHYYDKDFNNEADTPDNFQSRRPNTSFCFLDIRSPGLGDTAMYLCATSRDPGEAFFGQGTRLTVV.

The V gene is TRBV18, the J gene TRBJ1-3; D remains unclear. This CDR3 is built from 15 residues. Germline lookup yields CDR1 KGHSH and CDR2 LQKENI. Trimming cost V 2 bases and J 1 base, with 9 bases left between them. This chain's CDR3 is CASSPSAGSGNTIYF. The CDR3 nucleotides read TGTGCCAGCTCACCATCGGCGGGTTCTGGAAACACCATATATTTT.

J is TRBJ2-6 and V is TRBV28; 9 bases fit TRBD2. The CDR3 consists of 23 residues. Germline V gene lookup returns CDR1 MDHEN and CDR2 SYDVKM. V trimming: 2 bases; J trimming: 0 bases; junction bases outside the gene matches: 20. CDR3 sequence (DNA): TGTGCCAGCAGTTTAATTTATGGTCGCGCGGGAGGGCCTAGTGACTCTGGGGCCAACGTCCTGACTTTC. Its translation is CASSLIYGRAGGPSDSGANVLTF.

The chain is built from TRBV6-1 and TRBJ2-5, with 9 positions matching TRBD2. This CDR3 is built from 15 residues. The germline CDR1 and CDR2 sequences are MNHNS and SASEGT. Unmatched junction bases numbered 4, after V lost 1 base and J lost 4 bases. The CDR3 reads CASSEGGGRVETQYF. The CDR3 nucleotides read TGTGCCAGCAGTGAAGGGGGCGGGAGGGTAGAGACCCAGTACTTC.

This clone appeared once. The J gene is TRBJ2-1, the V gene TRBV30; 8 bases map to TRBD2. V lost 2 bases to trimming and J lost 5 bases; unmatched junction nucleotides: 5. The CDR3 consists of 14 residues. Germline CDR1 and CDR2: GTSNPN and SVGIG (reference sequence). The CDR3 bases are TGTGCCTGGAGTAAGGACGGGAGGGACAATGAGCAGTTCTTC. Protein product: CAWSKDGRDNEQFF.

This clone was detected a few times. The chain employs TRBV5-1 and TRBJ1-1, with 7 bases that match TRBD1. V was clipped by 4 bases and J by 2 bases; unmatched bases: 5. Germline V CDR1 and CDR2: SGHRS, YFSETQ. The CDR3 is made up of 14 amino acids. The CDR3 DNA reads as TGCGCCAGCAGCCTAAACAGGGGAAACACTGAAGCTTTCTTT. Translated, it gives CASSLNRGNTEAFF.

A single count supports this clone. This sequence joins TRBV5-1 and TRBJ1-2; unclear D gene. CDR1 is SGHRS, CDR2 YFSETQ, per germline. The CDR3 is 13 amino acids. Trimming shortened V by 1 base and J by 0 bases, and 4 bases separated the two germline ends. In DNA, the CDR3 is TGCGCCAGCAGCTTGACAGCTAACTATGGCTACACCTTC. Translation gives CASSLTANYGYTF.

This chain uses TRBV19 with TRBJ1-1, with D perhaps matching TRBD1 (6 bases). V was trimmed by 4 bases and J by 3 bases, leaving 9 bases between them. The germline gives CDR1 LNHDA, CDR2 SQIVND (reference sequence). The CDR3 length is 13 residues. CDR3 region: CASSRQAYTEAFF. Here the CDR3 DNA reads TGTGCCAGTAGTAGACAGGCGTACACTGAAGCTTTCTTT.

This rearrangement joins TRBV27 to TRBJ2-7; TRBD1 matches 11 bases. V lost 6 bases to trimming and J lost 4 bases; unmatched junction nucleotides: 14. The CDR3 contains 17 residues. Germline CDR1 and CDR2: MNHEY and SMNVEV (reference sequence). The CDR3 coding sequence is TGTGCCAGCAGCCGTCTAATGGGACAGGGGGGTTTTTACGAGCAGTACTTC. This translates into CASSRLMGQGGFYEQYF.

V usage is TRBV18 and J usage is TRBJ1-1; 11 bases align to TRBD1. V shed 1 base and J 0 bases; nucleotides not matched to a gene: 4. Germline loops: CDR1 KGHSH, CDR2 LQKENI. The CDR3 runs 17 residues. The CDR3 reads CASSPRDRGGLNTEAFF. In DNA form, the CDR3 reads TGTGCCAGCTCACCACGGGACAGGGGGGGCTTGAACACTGAAGCTTTCTTT.

A word on this clone: Other DNA variants within this sample encode the same CDR3. The V gene is TRBV4-2, the J gene TRBJ2-1, with D uncertain. This CDR3 comprises 15 residues. From germline, CDR1 is LGHNA and CDR2 YNFKEQ. V was trimmed by 1 base and J by 5 bases, leaving 12 bases between them. CDR3 in DNA: TGTGCCAGCAGCCAAGTTGTTTCTTCTCACAATGAGCAGTTCTTC. Its protein is CASSQVVSSHNEQFF.